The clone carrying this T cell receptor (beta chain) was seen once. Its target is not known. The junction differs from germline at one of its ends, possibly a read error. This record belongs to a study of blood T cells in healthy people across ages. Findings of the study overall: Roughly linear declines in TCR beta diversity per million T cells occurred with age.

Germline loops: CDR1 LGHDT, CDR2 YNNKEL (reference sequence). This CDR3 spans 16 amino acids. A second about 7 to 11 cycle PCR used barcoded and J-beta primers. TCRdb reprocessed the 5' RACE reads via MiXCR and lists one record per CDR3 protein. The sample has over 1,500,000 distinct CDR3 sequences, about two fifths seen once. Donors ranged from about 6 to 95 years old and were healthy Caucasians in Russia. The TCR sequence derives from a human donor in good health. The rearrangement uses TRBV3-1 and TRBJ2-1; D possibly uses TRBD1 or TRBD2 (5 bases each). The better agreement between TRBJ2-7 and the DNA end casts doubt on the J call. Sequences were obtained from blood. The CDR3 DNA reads TGTGCCATCAGCCCCCGGGACGCCAGTGGGGCTAGGGAGCAGTACTTC. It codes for CAISPRDASGAREQYF.